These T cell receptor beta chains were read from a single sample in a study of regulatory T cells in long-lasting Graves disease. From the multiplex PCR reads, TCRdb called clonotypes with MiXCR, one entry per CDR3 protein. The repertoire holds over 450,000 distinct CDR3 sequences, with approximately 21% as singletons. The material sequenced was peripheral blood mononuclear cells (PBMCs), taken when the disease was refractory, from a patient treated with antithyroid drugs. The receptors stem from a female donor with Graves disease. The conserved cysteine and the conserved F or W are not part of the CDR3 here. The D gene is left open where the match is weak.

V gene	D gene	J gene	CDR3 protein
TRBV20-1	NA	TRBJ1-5	SARDGVRDQPQH
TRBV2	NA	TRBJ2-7	ASGGHLAGGIYEQY
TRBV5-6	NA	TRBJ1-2	ASSEGRRGGYT
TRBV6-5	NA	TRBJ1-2	ASSYAGVDGGYT
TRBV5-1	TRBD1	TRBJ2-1	ASSQRDRSYNEQF
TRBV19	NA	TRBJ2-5	ASSTTHQETQY
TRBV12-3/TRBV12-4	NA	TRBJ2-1	ASRATTNNEQF
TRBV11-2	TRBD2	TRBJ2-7	ASSLEAGGNYEQY
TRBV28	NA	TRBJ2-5	ASSLGSGRTQY
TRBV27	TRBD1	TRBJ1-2	ASSPDRVNYGYT
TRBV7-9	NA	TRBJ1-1	ASSSVTGTLQREAF
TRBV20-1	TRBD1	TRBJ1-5	SATGTGGWSNQPQH
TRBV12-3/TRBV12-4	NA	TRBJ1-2	ASSFGGAST
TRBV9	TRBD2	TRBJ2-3	ASSVVAGDTDTQY
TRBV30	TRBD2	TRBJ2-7	AGLRGGAYEQY
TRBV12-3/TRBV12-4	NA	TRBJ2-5	ASSSFIHSGETQY
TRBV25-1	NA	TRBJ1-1	ASSEDLGTEAF
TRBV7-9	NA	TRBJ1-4	ASSLGLGEKLF
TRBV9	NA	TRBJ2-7	ASSVFGGSGEQY
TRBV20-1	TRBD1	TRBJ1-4	SAPDRGREKLF
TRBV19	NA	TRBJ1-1	ASSITANTEAF
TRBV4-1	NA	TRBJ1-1	ASSQDNMNTEAF
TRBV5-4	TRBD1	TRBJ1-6	ASIPRQGSYNSPLH
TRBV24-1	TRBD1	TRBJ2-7	ATSDPTGQGSEQY
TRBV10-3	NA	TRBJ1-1	AISENRASEAF
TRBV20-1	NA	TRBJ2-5	SASVGGVQETQY
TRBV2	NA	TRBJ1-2	ASRGEWFTIYGHT
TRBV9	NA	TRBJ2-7	ASSVGRESSYEQY
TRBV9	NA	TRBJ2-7	ASSPSDEDEQY
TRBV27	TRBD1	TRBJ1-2	ASSDRDRTYGYT
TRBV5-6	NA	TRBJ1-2	ASSSEVGYGYT
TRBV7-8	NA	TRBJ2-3	ASSTTSSASTDTQY
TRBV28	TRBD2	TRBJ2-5	ASSPAGGRETQY
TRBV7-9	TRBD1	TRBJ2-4	ASSLRAGTGLVIQY
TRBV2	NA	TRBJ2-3	ASSPDLLDTQY
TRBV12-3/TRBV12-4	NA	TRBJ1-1	ASSTRDGSSTEAF
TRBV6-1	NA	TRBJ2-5	ASSSRDTQETQY
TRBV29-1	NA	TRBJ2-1	SVAFLIKWGDNEQF
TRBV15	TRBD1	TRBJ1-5	ATSRDKAGGNQPQH
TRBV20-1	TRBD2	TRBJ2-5	SARTGGQETQY
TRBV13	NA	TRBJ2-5	ASSLRRRQETQY
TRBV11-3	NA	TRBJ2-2	ASSLAVGRPGELF
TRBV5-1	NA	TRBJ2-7	ASSLAGEGTYEQY
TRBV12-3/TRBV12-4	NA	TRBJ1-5	ASSFHREGNQPQH